These T cell receptor beta chains were read from a single sample in a study of blood T cell repertoires in COVID-19. Profiling relied on immunoSEQ multiplex PCR, and the TCRdb table lists in-frame clones only, not all of them. The sample consists of 85,000 to 130,000 clones, approximately 91% of them appearing once. Sequenced sample: peripheral blood. All receptors come from a human donor in a cohort sampled during active COVID-19. Both conserved end residues are trimmed from each CDR3.

v_call	j_call	cdr3_aa
TRBV7-9	TRBJ2-7	ASSLGDRGYEQY
TRBV9	TRBJ2-1	ASTRSPGTSFNEQF
TRBV7-9	TRBJ2-5	ASSLEGTSGRETQY
TRBV4-1	TRBJ1-3	ASSRGPGQSSSGNTIY
TRBV28	TRBJ1-2	ASSRGTGGYT
TRBV5-4	TRBJ1-3	ASSLGQIPNTIY
TRBV9	TRBJ1-2	ASSGWDREYYGYT
TRBV19	TRBJ2-1	ASSILSSYNEQF
TRBV7-2	TRBJ2-7	ASSLRGLRYEQY
TRBV28	TRBJ1-1	ASSDEGVSMNTEAF
TRBV3-1/TRBV3-2	TRBJ2-7	ASSHSALLSGSYEQY
TRBV27	TRBJ2-4	ASSPGLLSTKNIQY
TRBV5-1	TRBJ1-1	ASSLGGQETEAF
TRBV28	TRBJ2-1	ASRTSLAEQF
TRBV5-8	TRBJ1-1	ASSPRGFLDTEAF
TRBV2	TRBJ1-5	ASSLTGSNQPQH
TRBV5-4	TRBJ2-1	ASSPGGSRTYNEQF
TRBV19	TRBJ2-7	ASDRDREGSYEQY
TRBV19	TRBJ2-1	ASQASGRVVDNEQF
TRBV11-3	TRBJ2-5	ASSLDKGSWETQY
TRBV19	TRBJ1-2	ASSPTPGETYGYT
TRBV28	TRBJ2-7	ASRSSGQGAFYEQY
TRBV20-1	TRBJ1-2	SASAAGGSYT
TRBV28	TRBJ2-7	ASSLPGRNDEQY
TRBV6-5	TRBJ2-5	ASSPRPGVETQY
TRBV6-4	TRBJ2-2	ASSNRTGELF
TRBV6-1	TRBJ2-1	ASSEAIGAGDNEQF
TRBV20-1	TRBJ2-7	SASGQYEQY
TRBV6-6	TRBJ2-7	ASSSPSFYEQY
TRBV6-6	TRBJ2-1	ACRQDSYNEQF
TRBV18	TRBJ1-2	ASSPRDRGVVGGFNYGYT
TRBV7-9	TRBJ1-2	ASSLEGARGYT
TRBV28	TRBJ2-7	ARVPGPYEQY
TRBV4-3	TRBJ1-3	ASSQEPNSGNTIY
TRBV29-1	TRBJ2-3	SVEEDRDPTDTQY
TRBV9	TRBJ2-2	ASSVGGRGNTGELF
TRBV29-1	TRBJ1-4	SGGERGEKLF
TRBV27	TRBJ2-7	ASSRGTSGSYEQY
TRBV11-3	TRBJ2-7	ASSTTGTGAYEQY
TRBV9	TRBJ2-5	ASSVTSGGAHETQY
TRBV9	TRBJ1-2	ASSVGNRGMGGYT
TRBV7-2	TRBJ2-7	ASSSGAASSYEQY
TRBV3-1/TRBV3-2	TRBJ1-1	ASSQVWGGDFAAF
TRBV6-5	TRBJ1-1	ASSSTGGADTEAF
TRBV23-1	TRBJ1-6	ASSQTSRLPPLH
TRBV6-6	TRBJ2-5	ASTPLRGTKETQY
TRBV29-1	TRBJ2-7	SVDLGSELADEQY
TRBV19	TRBJ1-5	ASREVGTGDQPQH
TRBV2	TRBJ1-4	ASSEGDRDNEKLF
TRBV15	TRBJ1-2	ATSLPGQGRGVGYT
TRBV5-1	TRBJ1-2	ASSSPGQPYGYT
TRBV12-3/TRBV12-4	TRBJ2-2	ASRLAITGELF
TRBV6-5	TRBJ1-1	ASSYTGNTEAF
TRBV7-2	TRBJ2-4	ASSGIGTSGINIQY
TRBV4-1	TRBJ1-2	ASSQSPGSPVWGYT
TRBV4-3	TRBJ2-7	ASSQQGSSNYEQY
TRBV5-1	TRBJ2-6	ASSRREITSGANVLT
TRBV27	TRBJ1-6	ASSFHTPSPRDRGRRGFSPLH
TRBV6-5	TRBJ2-7	ASTTGGAQSEQY
TRBV7-2	TRBJ2-5	ASSREVGTQY